Listed below are T cell receptor beta chains from one sample, sequenced in a study of Graves' ophthalmopathy and Graves' hyperthyroidism. TCRdb re-called the multiplex PCR reads through MiXCR, storing one row per CDR3 protein. The data show approximately 640,000 distinct CDR3 sequences, with over 40% seen just once and 2.5% to 3.5% held by the top ten. The sample consisted of peripheral blood. The source is an adult man with Graves' ophthalmopathy. Both conserved end residues are trimmed from each CDR3. Each record gives: V gene, J gene, CDR3 protein.

V gene: TRBV2
J gene: TRBJ2-3
CDR3 protein: ASGDASRGTDTQY

V gene: TRBV25-1
J gene: TRBJ1-2
CDR3 protein: ASSQINPQKTNYGYT

V gene: TRBV11-3
J gene: TRBJ2-3
CDR3 protein: ASRTPGTEKDTQY

V gene: TRBV19
J gene: TRBJ1-1
CDR3 protein: ASSRAGVDTEAF

V gene: TRBV9
J gene: TRBJ1-6
CDR3 protein: ASSDYRNYSPLH

V gene: TRBV12-3/TRBV12-4
J gene: TRBJ1-2
CDR3 protein: ASSGDKLGTPCGYT

V gene: TRBV7-6
J gene: TRBJ2-7
CDR3 protein: ASSSGQGLDEQY

V gene: TRBV4-1
J gene: TRBJ2-7
CDR3 protein: ASSQGLHSYEQY

V gene: TRBV7-9
J gene: TRBJ2-7
CDR3 protein: ATEPNSGSYEQY

V gene: TRBV19
J gene: TRBJ2-5
CDR3 protein: ASGQGIQY

V gene: TRBV20-1
J gene: TRBJ1-1
CDR3 protein: SARVSSKSF

V gene: TRBV19
J gene: TRBJ1-5
CDR3 protein: AREAGPEHQPQH

V gene: TRBV19
J gene: TRBJ2-2
CDR3 protein: AWSVLAGDAGELF

V gene: TRBV5-1
J gene: TRBJ1-1
CDR3 protein: ASSGGQAEAF

V gene: TRBV12-3/TRBV12-4
J gene: TRBJ1-2
CDR3 protein: ASSLPSSGGYT

V gene: TRBV20-1
J gene: TRBJ1-2
CDR3 protein: SARGPTDTNYGYT

V gene: TRBV19
J gene: TRBJ2-7
CDR3 protein: ASSIASSGVAYEQY

V gene: TRBV10-3
J gene: TRBJ1-4
CDR3 protein: AISEGTVNEKLF

V gene: TRBV7-9
J gene: TRBJ1-2
CDR3 protein: ASSLVGAGGHT

V gene: TRBV29-1
J gene: TRBJ2-3
CDR3 protein: SVETLRADTQY

V gene: TRBV2
J gene: TRBJ2-7
CDR3 protein: ASSEPGQGYEQY

V gene: TRBV6-6
J gene: TRBJ1-5
CDR3 protein: ASSPRKSYSNQPQH

V gene: TRBV5-8
J gene: TRBJ2-2
CDR3 protein: ASSLASGTDMNTGELF

V gene: TRBV6-1
J gene: TRBJ1-1
CDR3 protein: ASRMWEGVEAF

V gene: TRBV10-3
J gene: TRBJ1-5
CDR3 protein: AISEGHEH

V gene: TRBV24-1
J gene: TRBJ2-1
CDR3 protein: ATSDLWTSDRNEQF

V gene: TRBV5-5
J gene: TRBJ1-5
CDR3 protein: ASSLRDRGDQPQH

V gene: TRBV7-2
J gene: TRBJ2-5
CDR3 protein: ASSLGGTSGTQETQY

V gene: TRBV7-2
J gene: TRBJ2-7
CDR3 protein: ASSPRLVPEQY

V gene: TRBV29-1
J gene: NA
CDR3 protein: SVEVTTSTDTQY